This entry lists 13 T cell receptor beta chains sequenced from one sample in a study of cytomegalovirus exposure and HLA in healthy donors (dated by TCRdb to the late 2010s). Library preparation used the immunoSEQ multiplex PCR assay. A mixture of 60 forward primers for TCR Vbeta segments and 13 reverse primers for TCR Jbeta segments was used in the multiplex PCR. The immuneACCESS repertoire file appears here via TCRdb, limited to in-frame rearrangements. These files lack a portion of the clones; in checked studies, under half of the deficit traces to unresolved V genes, and the cause of the others is not known. This sample's table lists some 150,000 clones. The ten largest clonotypes hold over 2% of the sample. Sample: PBMCs. Receptor source: a woman aged 18-29 years in good health and CMV-seronegative.

V gene TRBV5-4 combines with J gene TRBJ2-2, with 8 nucleotides matching TRBD2. Unmatched junction bases numbered 3, after V lost 1 base and J lost 1 base. The CDR3 totals 16 residues. Germline V gene sequence: CDR1 SGHNT, CDR2 YYREEE (reference sequence). The CDR3 bases are TGTGCCAGCAGCTTGATTACTAGCGGGAACACCGGGGAGCTGTTTTTT. As protein: CASSLITSGNTGELFF.

The chain joins TRBV25-1 to TRBJ2-1, with 12 bases aligning to TRBD1. Germline CDR1 is MGHDK and CDR2 is SYGVNS. V lost 7 bases, J lost 4 bases, and 8 bases stayed unmatched. This CDR3 spans 16 amino acids. The CDR3 DNA reads TGTGCCAGCACCGGGACAGGGGGCAAAAGGTACAATGAGCAGTTCTTC. Its translation is CASTGTGGKRYNEQFF.

This rearrangement joins TRBV14 to TRBJ1-5; TRBD1 is a possible D gene (5 bases). The length of the CDR3 is 19 residues. CDR1 is SGHDN and CDR2 is FVKESK in the germline V gene. The V gene lost 4 bases and the J gene lost 0 bases, with 22 bases spanning the gap. CDR3 coding DNA: TGTGCCAGCAGCCTCCCTAGGAGGGAGGACAACAATAGCAATCAGCCCCAGCATTTT. Translated: CASSLPRREDNNSNQPQHF.

The gene calls are TRBV7-3 and TRBJ1-3; tentatively, D is TRBD1 (6 bases). The CDR3 contains 15 residues. V lost 5 bases, J lost 7 bases, and 18 bases lay in between. CDR1 SGHTA and CDR2 FQGTGA come from the germline V gene. Written as DNA, the CDR3 is TGTGCCAGCAGCCAAGGCACAGGGTCACAGAACACCATATATTTT. It encodes CASSQGTGSQNTIYF.

The rearrangement joins TRBV5-6 to TRBJ1-1, with 10 nucleotides matching TRBD1. The CDR3 sequence is 14 residues long. With V trimmed by 4 bases and J by 3 bases, 3 bases remained unmatched. CDR1 is SGHDT and CDR2 is YYEEEE in the germline V gene. The CDR3 coding sequence is TGTGCCAGCAGCCCGGACAGGGGGGACACTGAAGCTTTCTTT. Protein product: CASSPDRGDTEAFF.

V gene TRBV10-3 combines with J gene TRBJ2-2, with TRBD1 matching 9 bases. CDR1 and CDR2 from the germline V gene are ENHRY and SYGVKD. With 2 bases clipped from V and 1 base from J, the junction kept 2 bases outside the gene matches. The CDR3 has 16 residues. The CDR3 region has the DNA TGTGCCATCAGTGAGGGGGGACAGGGGAACACCGGGGAGCTGTTTTTT. Translation gives CAISEGGQGNTGELFF.

This rearrangement joins TRBV7-8 to TRBJ2-1, with 10 positions matching TRBD2. CDR3 size: 14 residues. Trimming at V came to 5 bases and at J to 8 bases, leaving 6 bases not matched to a gene. Germline V gives CDR1 SGHVS, CDR2 FQNEAQ. CDR3 in DNA: TGTGCCAGCAGCGGCGGGACTAGCGTAGATGAGCAGTTCTTC. This encodes CASSGGTSVDEQFF.

This chain links TRBV30 with TRBJ2-7; possibly TRBD1 for D (5 bases). Germline V lookup: CDR1 GTSNPN, CDR2 SVGIG (reference sequence). This CDR3 is 14 amino acids long. The V and J ends lost 0 bases and 4 bases respectively, with 13 bases between them. CDR3: CAWSVYPDSYEQYV. The CDR3 region has the DNA TGTGCCTGGAGTGTTTATCCTGACAGTTACGAGCAGTACGTC.

This sequence joins TRBV19 and TRBJ2-1; TRBD1 matches at 9 bases. Trimming removed 5 bases from V and 4 bases from J; junction bases left unmatched: 9. Germline CDR1 and CDR2: LNHDA and SQIVND (reference sequence). CDR3 length: 16 residues. CDR3 DNA sequence: TGTGCCAGTAGTTCCGGGACAGGGACCCTATACAATGAGCAGTTCTTC. This sequence encodes CASSSGTGTLYNEQFF.

The V gene is TRBV6-5, the J gene TRBJ2-7, with 8 bases fitting TRBD1. The CDR3 runs 13 residues. Looked up from germline, CDR1 is MNHEY and CDR2 is SVGAGI. V dropped 8 bases and J dropped 4; count of bases not matched to a gene: 7. This CDR3 is CASVSDRVYEQYV. The DNA of the CDR3 is TGTGCCAGCGTCTCGGACAGGGTATACGAGCAGTACGTC.

The chain links TRBV30 to TRBJ2-7; 7 positions match TRBD2. Trimming removed 0 bases from V and 5 bases from J; junction bases left unmatched: 7. The CDR3 sequence is 14 residues long. CDR1 is GTSNPN, CDR2 SVGIG, per germline (reference sequence). The DNA of the CDR3 is TGTGCCTGGAGTGTTCTGGCTAGCGGAGACGAGCAGTACTTC. It translates to CAWSVLASGDEQYF.

The rearrangement joins TRBV23-1 to TRBJ1-5; D unresolved. TRBV23-1 is sorted into the ORF group, with uncertain function. The CDR3 loop spans 14 amino acids. With 8 bases removed from V and 5 bases from J, the gap between germline ends came to 16 bases. CDR3 coding DNA: TGCGCCAGCGGCGTTTGGAGAGGGCATCAGCCCCAGCATTTT. It yields the protein CASGVWRGHQPQHF.

V gene TRBV14 combines with J gene TRBJ2-3; 7 nucleotides line up with TRBD1. The germline V gene encodes CDR1 SGHDN and CDR2 FVKESK. V shed 5 bases and J 3 bases; nucleotides not matched to a gene: 5. The CDR3 spans 14 residues. This chain's CDR3 is CASSERQGTDTQYF. The CDR3 DNA is TGTGCCAGCAGCGAAAGACAGGGAACAGATACGCAGTATTTT.